The 25 T cell receptor beta chains below come from one sample, sequenced in a study of cytomegalovirus exposure and HLA in healthy donors. Only in-frame clones appear in the TCRdb table, and some are missing; sequencing was by immunoSEQ multiplex PCR. This table holds 76,000 or so clones, 94% found once. The specimen sequenced was PBMCs. The source of these receptors is a woman under 30 in good health and CMV-seronegative.

The DNA for the CDR3 is TGTGCCATCAGGACTAGCGGGAGTAACACAGATACGCAGTATTTT. It yields the protein CAIRTSGSNTDTQYF. The chain uses TRBV10-3 and TRBJ2-3; 12 bases map to TRBD2. CDR1 ENHRY and CDR2 SYGVKD come from the germline V gene. This CDR3 comprises 15 residues. Germline trimming cut 6 bases from V and 2 bases from J; bases unmatched to any gene: 3.

This chain's CDR3 is CASSSHGQGNAEAFF. DNA of the CDR3: TGTGCCAGCAGCTCACATGGACAGGGTAACGCTGAAGCTTTCTTT. V usage is TRBV7-8 and J usage is TRBJ1-1; TRBD1 matches 8 bases. Germline lookup yields CDR1 SGHVS and CDR2 FQNEAQ. The CDR3 covers 15 residues. With V trimmed by 4 bases and J by 6 bases, 10 bases remained unmatched.

This chain uses TRBV6-5 with TRBJ2-3, with 8 positions matching TRBD2. V shed 10 bases, J shed 9 bases, and the junction held 6 bases outside the gene matches. The CDR3 runs 11 residues. Germline V lookup: CDR1 MNHEY, CDR2 SVGAGI. CDR3 sequence: CATSAGGTQYF. For the CDR3, the DNA is TGTGCCACCTCCGCGGGGGGAACGCAGTATTTT.

V gene TRBV7-2 combines with J gene TRBJ1-1, with unresolved D. Trimming took off 3 bases at V and 2 bases at J, with 13 bases between the two ends. Germline V CDR1 and CDR2: SGHTA, FQGNSA. The CDR3 runs 15 residues. In DNA form, the CDR3 reads TGTGCCAGCAGCTTGCGGGTCTCACCTAACACTGAAGCTTTCTTT. Residues: CASSLRVSPNTEAFF.

CDR3 in amino acids: CASSEGLATIYEQYF. The CDR3 nucleotides are TGTGCCAGCAGCGAGGGACTAGCGACGATTTACGAGCAGTACTTC. The chain employs TRBV5-4 and TRBJ2-7; 10 bases are a match to TRBD2. This CDR3 region has 15 residues. V trimming: 4 bases; J trimming: 4 bases; junction bases outside the gene matches: 8. Per the germline V gene, CDR1 is SGHNT and CDR2 is YYREEE (reference sequence).

The chain is built from TRBV7-9 and TRBJ2-3; D remains ambiguous. Trimming took 4 bases from V and 4 from J, leaving 18 bases between them. This CDR3 has 16 residues. In germline, CDR1 is SEHNR, CDR2 FQNEAQ (reference sequence). CDR3 in DNA: TGTGCCAGCAGCTCCCCCGAGGAGCGAGGCGCAGATACGCAGTATTTT. It specifies CASSSPEERGADTQYF.

The chain links TRBV11-1 to TRBJ2-7; 7 nucleotides agree with TRBD1. CDR3 size: 16 residues. Germline V gene lookup returns CDR1 SGHAT and CDR2 FQDESV (reference sequence). V lost 1 base, J lost 3 bases, and 9 bases stayed unmatched. CDR3 sequence: CASSLERGQSFYEQYF. The CDR3 bases are TGTGCCAGCAGCTTAGAACGGGGACAGTCATTCTACGAGCAGTACTTC. Filled out from reference TRBV11-1 and TRBJ2-7, the complete variable domain reads EAEVAQSPRYKITEKSQAVAFWCDPISGHATLYWYRQILGQGPELLVQFQDESVVDDSQLPKDRFSAERLKGVDSTLKIQPAELGDSAMYLCASSLERGQSFYEQYFGPGTRLTVT.

The chain recombines TRBV4-1 with TRBJ1-1; no firm D call. Between the trimmed V and J ends, which lost 3 bases and 2 bases, there was a span of 7 bases. The CDR3 length is 13 residues. Germline V gene data show CDR1 as MGHRA and CDR2 as YSYEKL. CDR3 loop: CASSHVENTEAFF. DNA for the CDR3: TGCGCCAGCAGCCATGTAGAAAACACTGAAGCTTTCTTT.

This clone was seen a single time. V gene TRBV30 combines with J gene TRBJ1-1; no clear D. Between the trimmed V and J ends, which lost 1 base and 11 bases, there was a span of 14 bases. This CDR3 has 12 residues. Germline values: CDR1 GTSNPN, CDR2 SVGIG (reference sequence). Here the CDR3 reads CAWSASNERAFF. The CDR3 DNA sequence: TGTGCCTGGAGTGCCTCCAACGAGCGGGCTTTCTTT.

This clone was recorded only once. The chain couples TRBV7-9 to TRBJ1-2; TRBD1 is a possible D gene (5 bases). The ends were cut back, 5 bases at V and 2 bases at J, with 18 bases in the middle. This CDR3 has 16 amino acids. The germline gives CDR1 SEHNR, CDR2 FQNEAQ (reference sequence). CDR3 in amino acids: CASSRWGEGTNYGYTF. The CDR3 DNA follows: TGTGCCAGCAGCCGGTGGGGGGAGGGAACAAACTATGGCTACACCTTC.

This rearrangement joins TRBV2 to TRBJ2-3; no firm D call. V was shortened by 6 bases and J by 4 bases, with 8 bases between the two germline ends. This CDR3 spans 12 amino acids. The germline gives CDR1 SNHLY, CDR2 FYNNEI. The CDR3 loop is CASRVTSDTQYF. Here the CDR3 DNA reads TGTGCCAGCAGGGTTACATCAGATACGCAGTATTTT.

The chain has TRBV9 and TRBJ2-1, with 7 bases lining up with TRBD1. The junction had 7 bases not matched to a gene; V was cut back by 2 bases and J by 2 bases. This CDR3 contains 16 residues. Germline assignment: CDR1 SGDLS and CDR2 YYNGEE. The CDR3 loop reads CASSVGRDRPYNEQFF. In nucleotides, the CDR3 is TGTGCCAGCAGCGTGGGCCGGGACAGACCCTACAATGAGCAGTTCTTC.

V usage is TRBV6-4 and J usage is TRBJ2-5, with 8 bases aligning to TRBD1. The CDR3 consists of 13 residues. J gave up 4 bases and V 3 bases, and 1 base lay outside the gene matches. The germline V gene encodes CDR1 MRHNA and CDR2 SNTAGT. The CDR3 DNA reads TGTGCCAGCAGTGAACAGGGGGGAGAGACCCAGTACTTC. Protein product: CASSEQGGETQYF.

This chain joins TRBV7-9 and TRBJ2-7; tentatively, D is TRBD1 (5 bases). CDR1 and CDR2 (germline): SEHNR, FQNEAQ (reference sequence). With 5 bases removed from V and 0 bases from J, the gap between germline ends came to 11 bases. The CDR3 is made up of 14 amino acids. The CDR3 DNA follows: TGTGCCAGCAGCCAATTAGGGGTCTCCTACGAGCAGTACTTC. Protein product: CASSQLGVSYEQYF. The whole variable domain, filled in from reference TRBV7-9 and TRBJ2-7, reads DTGVSQNPRHKITKRGQNVTFRCDPISEHNRLYWYRQTLGQGPEFLTYFQNEAQLEKSRLLSDRFSAERPKGSFSTLEIQRTEQGDSAMYLCASSQLGVSYEQYFGPGTRLTVT.

J is TRBJ1-2 and V is TRBV30, with a weak D call TRBD1 (6 bases). The CDR3 sequence is 17 residues long. Trimming removed 3 bases at V and 2 bases at J, with 22 bases between. Germline CDR1 GTSNPN, CDR2 SVGIG (reference sequence). DNA of the CDR3: TGTGCCTGGAGCTATCAGACAGGCCTACTTACGAACTATGGCTACACCTTC. It translates to CAWSYQTGLLTNYGYTF. Combining the CDR3 with reference TRBV30 and TRBJ1-2 gives the whole variable domain SQTIHQWPATLVQPVGSPLSLECTVEGTSNPNLYWYRQAAGRGLQLLFYSVGIGQISSEVPQNLSASRPQDRQFILSSKKLLLSDSGFYLCAWSYQTGLLTNYGYTFGSGTRLTVV.

The rearrangement joins TRBV7-8 to TRBJ1-2; 11 bases line up with TRBD1. This CDR3 is built from 16 residues. CDR1 and CDR2 (germline): SGHVS, FQNEAQ. Trimming removed 0 bases from V and 7 bases from J; junction bases left unmatched: 7. CDR3: CASSLARTGGFGGYTF. As DNA, the CDR3 is TGTGCCAGCAGCTTAGCTAGGACAGGGGGCTTCGGTGGCTACACCTTC.

This chain joins TRBV5-1 and TRBJ1-1; TRBD1 might be the D (6 bases). Germline V lookup: CDR1 SGHRS, CDR2 YFSETQ. The CDR3 has 16 residues. Trimming took off 6 bases at V and 6 bases at J, with 24 bases between the two ends. Here the CDR3 DNA reads TGCGCCAGCAATACTACGCCAGGCAGGGGTCTTCCTGAAGCTTTCTTT. Residues: CASNTTPGRGLPEAFF. Full variable domain (missing parts from reference TRBV5-1 and TRBJ1-1): KAGVTQTPRYLIKTRGQQVTLSCSPISGHRSVSWYQQTPGQGLQFLFEYFSETQRNKGNFPGRFSGRQFSNSRSEMNVSTLELGDSALYLCASNTTPGRGLPEAFFGQGTRLTVV.

To note about this clone: A junction boundary mismatches the germline segment, possibly from a read error. CDR3 protein: CASSPSGTSAVAF. The CDR3 DNA follows: TGTGCCAGCAGCCCTAGTGGGACTAGCGCAGTAGCTTTT. The chain joins TRBV5-4 to TRBJ2-3; 10 nucleotides agree with TRBD2. The CDR3 has 13 residues. Germline V gene lookup returns CDR1 SGHNT and CDR2 YYREEE (reference sequence).

This clone was seen a single time. The J gene is TRBJ2-6, the V gene TRBV5-4; TRBD1 aligns across 9 bases. The V segment lost 3 bases and the J segment 4 bases; nucleotides outside the gene matches: 14. The V gene's germline CDR1 is SGHNT and CDR2 YYREEE (reference sequence). This CDR3 has 19 amino acids. In nucleotides, the CDR3 is TGTGCCAGCAGCTCTTCTGCGGACAGGGGTAGGGCAGGGGCCAACGTCCTGACTTTC. Encoded protein: CASSSSADRGRAGANVLTF.

In nucleotides, the CDR3 is TGTGCCAGCAGTGAACAGGGGACCTCCTACGAGCAGTACTTC. Its translation is CASSEQGTSYEQYF. The gene calls are TRBV6-1 and TRBJ2-7; a weak D match, TRBD1 (6 bases). The V gene's germline CDR1 is MNHNS and CDR2 SASEGT. V lost 2 bases, J lost 0 bases, and 8 bases lay in between. The CDR3 loop spans 14 amino acids.

CDR3 sequence (DNA): TGTGCCAGCAGTCCCCCAGGGGTGGATAGCTATGGCTACACCTTC. Encoded protein: CASSPPGVDSYGYTF. V usage is TRBV27 and J usage is TRBJ1-2, with D tentatively TRBD1 (6 bases). This CDR3 has 15 residues. The V end was cut by 5 bases, the J end by 4 bases, with 17 bases between. The germline gives CDR1 MNHEY, CDR2 SMNVEV (reference sequence).

CDR3 sequence reads: CASSYDSGYEQFF. The DNA for the CDR3 is TGCGCCAGCAGCTATGATTCAGGGTACGAGCAGTTCTTC. The V gene is TRBV5-1, the J gene TRBJ2-1; D possibly corresponds to TRBD1 (5 bases). Trimming removed 3 bases at V and 10 bases at J, with 14 bases between. Germline V lookup: CDR1 SGHRS, CDR2 YFSETQ. The CDR3 has 13 residues. The variable domain in full, completed from reference TRBV5-1 and TRBJ2-1, reads KAGVTQTPRYLIKTRGQQVTLSCSPISGHRSVSWYQQTPGQGLQFLFEYFSETQRNKGNFPGRFSGRQFSNSRSEMNVSTLELGDSALYLCASSYDSGYEQFFGPGTRLTVL.

The J gene is TRBJ2-7, the V gene TRBV4-1; 9 bases are a match to TRBD1. There are 17 residues in the CDR3. Germline V gives CDR1 MGHRA, CDR2 YSYEKL. Losses at the gene ends were 0 bases for V and 4 bases for J; bases not matched to a gene: 10. In nucleotides, the CDR3 is TGCGCCAGCAGCCAAGAGTCGGACAGGGGTCTCGTGTACGAGCAGTACTTC. It encodes CASSQESDRGLVYEQYF.

The chain couples TRBV19 to TRBJ2-2; 8 bases match TRBD1. Germline trimming cut 5 bases from V and 5 bases from J; bases unmatched to any gene: 7. Germline CDR1 is LNHDA and CDR2 is SQIVND (reference sequence). The CDR3 spans 15 residues. CDR3 bases: TGTGCCAGTAGTCGCGGACAGGGTCGGACCGGGGAGCTGTTTTTT. Amino acid sequence: CASSRGQGRTGELFF.

The chain carries TRBV28 and TRBJ2-1; 8 bases align to TRBD2. This CDR3 has 14 amino acids. The V segment lost 3 bases and the J segment 2 bases; nucleotides outside the gene matches: 0. Germline CDR1 is MDHEN and CDR2 is SYDVKM. This chain's CDR3 is CASSLREAYNEQFF. Here the CDR3 DNA reads TGTGCCAGCAGTTTGCGGGAGGCCTACAATGAGCAGTTCTTC.